One sample yielded the 31 T cell receptor beta chains listed below, sequenced in a study of beta chain features in type 1 diabetes. The study reverse transcribed the entire isolated RNA, so it sequenced expressed TCRB transcripts. The table came from immunoSEQ multiplex PCR; TCRdb's copy has only in-frame clones and leaves some out. Here the sample spans 150,000 to 190,000 clones, roughly 11% being singletons. Sequenced input: central memory CD4+ T cells from blood. The receptor set was obtained from a man aged 18 to 35 in good health.

The chain combines TRBV19 with TRBJ1-5, with D perhaps TRBD1 (5 bases). The CDR3 contains 15 residues. CDR1 and CDR2 (germline): LNHDA, SQIVND (reference sequence). Trimming shortened V by 3 bases and J by 11 bases, and 20 bases separated the two germline ends. CDR3 residues: CASSMENLAGPAQHF. Written as DNA, the CDR3 is TGTGCCAGTAGTATGGAAAATTTAGCGGGGCCAGCCCAGCATTTT.

This clone was detected a few times. The chain has TRBV27 and TRBJ2-3, with 7 bases aligning to TRBD2. There are 15 residues in the CDR3. CDR1 is MNHEY and CDR2 is SMNVEV in the germline V gene (reference sequence). Losses at the gene ends were 7 bases for V and 2 bases for J; bases not matched to a gene: 9. This chain's CDR3 is CASMRRESYTDTQYF. DNA of the CDR3: TGTGCCAGCATGAGGCGGGAGAGTTACACAGATACGCAGTATTTT.

Only a few counts were recorded for this clone. J is TRBJ2-1 and V is TRBV29-1; D perhaps matches TRBD1 (6 bases). The germline gives CDR1 SQVTM, CDR2 ANQGSEA. The V end was cut by 4 bases, the J end by 4 bases, with 11 bases between. This CDR3 is built from 13 residues. The CDR3 loop reads CSVGIGGYNEQFF. The CDR3 coding sequence is TGCAGCGTTGGAATAGGGGGATACAATGAGCAGTTCTTC.

This clone was counted a few times. V usage is TRBV10-3 and J usage is TRBJ2-3, with 9 bases that match TRBD2. V gave up 4 bases and J gave up 0 bases; unmatched junction bases: 11. Germline CDR1 is ENHRY and CDR2 is SYGVKD. CDR3 length equals 18 residues. CDR3 sequence: CAISAQSTSGPSTDTQYF. The CDR3 nucleotides are TGTGCCATCAGTGCCCAATCTACTAGCGGGCCCAGCACAGATACGCAGTATTTT.

This chain links TRBV18 with TRBJ1-2; D is unclear. The CDR3 runs to 13 residues. Trimming took 6 bases from V and 2 from J, leaving 10 bases between them. Germline V CDR1 and CDR2: KGHSH, LQKENI. The CDR3 DNA follows: TGTGCCAGCTCCGCCGGGCAAAACTATGGCTACACCTTC. Translating it yields CASSAGQNYGYTF.

The chain employs TRBV5-1 and TRBJ2-1; 9 bases map to TRBD1. CDR1 is SGHRS and CDR2 is YFSETQ in the germline V gene. V dropped 0 bases and J dropped 3; count of bases not matched to a gene: 4. The CDR3 is made up of 16 amino acids. CDR3 sequence: CASSLDEDRGYNEQFF. The CDR3 nucleotides are TGCGCCAGCAGCTTGGACGAGGACAGGGGCTACAATGAGCAGTTCTTC.

The chain recombines TRBV29-1 with TRBJ2-5; TRBD2 aligns across 13 bases. The CDR3 runs 14 residues. Germline values: CDR1 SQVTM, CDR2 ANQGSEA. V lost 2 bases and J lost 4; bases outside the gene matches: 1. CDR3 in amino acids: CSVETSGRGETQYF. The CDR3 DNA sequence: TGCAGCGTTGAAACTAGCGGGAGGGGAGAGACCCAGTACTTC.

This chain links TRBV27 with TRBJ2-7; 8 nucleotides line up with TRBD1. The V gene's germline CDR1 is MNHEY and CDR2 SMNVEV (reference sequence). The ends lost 6 bases at V and 6 bases at J; junction bases unmatched: 16. The CDR3 extends over 16 amino acids. The CDR3 nucleotides are TGTGCCAGCAGGAGACAGAAAGACAGGGGAGGAGGCGAGCAGTACTTC. It codes for CASRRQKDRGGGEQYF.

This sequence joins TRBV6-5 and TRBJ2-5, with TRBD2 identical over 9 bases. The germline V gene encodes CDR1 MNHEY and CDR2 SVGAGI. The CDR3 runs 14 residues. V dropped 5 bases and J dropped 3; count of bases not matched to a gene: 4. The CDR3 DNA reads as TGTGCCAGCAGTGGGCTAGCGGGGAAAGAGACCCAGTACTTC. Its protein product is CASSGLAGKETQYF.

This clone was counted a few times. V gene TRBV30 combines with J gene TRBJ2-7, with D possibly TRBD1 on 5 matching bases. Germline CDR1 is GTSNPN and CDR2 is SVGIG (reference sequence). V dropped 4 bases and J dropped 1 base, with 20 bases sitting between them. This CDR3 is 16 amino acids long. Written as DNA, the CDR3 is TGTGCCTGGAACCCTCACGGCACAGGCGGATCCTACGAGCAGTACTTC. Amino acid sequence: CAWNPHGTGGSYEQYF.

V and J are TRBV6-6 and TRBJ1-5, with TRBD1 matching over 9 bases. Per the germline V gene, CDR1 is MNHNY and CDR2 is SVGAGI (reference sequence). J gave up 5 bases and V 2 bases, and 7 bases lay outside the gene matches. The CDR3 length is 16 residues. The CDR3 bases are TGTGCCAGCAGTTACACGGGACAGGGCCTATATCAGCCCCAGCATTTT. Its protein product is CASSYTGQGLYQPQHF.

This clone was seen only a few times. V is TRBV5-6 and J is TRBJ2-7; D remains unclear. This CDR3 is 14 amino acids long. Germline-derived CDR1 and CDR2 are SGHDT and YYEEEE. The V and J ends lost 2 bases and 2 bases respectively, with 11 bases between them. Here the CDR3 reads CASSFGLPAYEQYF. DNA of the CDR3: TGTGCCAGCAGCTTCGGGCTCCCTGCCTACGAGCAGTACTTC.

On this clone itself: Germline and junction disagree at one end, which may indicate a read error. The gene calls are TRBV6-6 and TRBJ1-2; no definite D call. The CDR3 runs to 13 residues. Germline-derived CDR1 and CDR2 are MNHNY and SVGAGI (reference sequence). CDR3 sequence: CARSFGVNYGYTF. Here the CDR3 DNA reads TGTGCCAGGAGTTTTGGGGTTAACTATGGCTACACCTTC.

This clone was picked up many times. The chain has TRBV30 and TRBJ1-2; no definite D call. The CDR3 runs 15 residues. V was clipped by 0 bases and J by 0 bases, with 11 bases between them. CDR1 and CDR2 from the germline V gene are GTSNPN and SVGIG (reference sequence). The CDR3 here is CAWSVRRISNYGYTF. The CDR3, as DNA: TGTGCCTGGAGTGTACGGAGGATATCTAACTATGGCTACACCTTC. The whole variable domain, remainder taken from reference TRBV30 and TRBJ1-2, is SQTIHQWPATLVQPVGSPLSLECTVEGTSNPNLYWYRQAAGRGLQLLFYSVGIGQISSEVPQNLSASRPQDRQFILSSKKLLLSDSGFYLCAWSVRRISNYGYTFGSGTRLTVV.

The chain carries TRBV4-1 and TRBJ2-7, with 10 bases identical to TRBD1. CDR1 is MGHRA, CDR2 YSYEKL, per germline. Trimming took 3 bases from V and 4 from J; bases not matched to a gene: 6. The CDR3 is made up of 15 amino acids. CDR3 nucleotide sequence: TGCGCCAGCAGCCAGACCGGGACAGGGGAGTACGAGCAGTACTTC. Protein sequence: CASSQTGTGEYEQYF.

This clone was found once. The rearrangement joins TRBV30 to TRBJ1-2; tentatively, D is TRBD1 (5 bases). V gave up 0 bases and J gave up 7 bases, with 12 bases separating them. Looked up from germline, CDR1 is GTSNPN and CDR2 is SVGIG (reference sequence). CDR3 length: 13 amino acids. The CDR3 spells CAWSVLGRGGYTF. The CDR3 DNA reads as TGTGCCTGGAGTGTACTGGGGCGAGGTGGCTACACCTTC.

This clone was found a few times. The chain has TRBV9 and TRBJ2-2; D ambiguous. The CDR3 spans 12 residues. Germline CDR1 is SGDLS and CDR2 is YYNGEE. Trimming left V 3 bases short and J 7 bases short, with 7 bases between. In nucleotides, the CDR3 is TGTGCCAGCAGCGCGAATATCGGGGAGCTGTTTTTT. Its translation is CASSANIGELFF.

The genes are TRBV30 and TRBJ2-1, with 16 bases lining up with TRBD2. The CDR3 extends over 17 amino acids. With V trimmed by 5 bases and J by 1 base, 5 bases remained unmatched. CDR1 is GTSNPN and CDR2 is SVGIG in the germline V gene (reference sequence). The CDR3 region has the DNA TGTGCCTGGTCCGGGACTAGCGGGAGGGTTTCCTACAATGAGCAGTTCTTC. Amino acids: CAWSGTSGRVSYNEQFF.

This clone showed up just a few times. This chain uses TRBV5-1 with TRBJ1-5, with 8 positions matching TRBD1. With 2 bases clipped from V and 4 bases from J, the junction kept 8 bases outside the gene matches. Germline V gene sequence: CDR1 SGHRS, CDR2 YFSETQ. CDR3 length: 16 amino acids. The CDR3 sequence is CASSLLGTGSNQPQHF. The CDR3 DNA reads TGCGCCAGCAGCTTACTCGGGACAGGCAGTAATCAGCCCCAGCATTTT.

The chain couples TRBV4-3 to TRBJ2-2, with D unclear. Per the germline V gene, CDR1 is LGHNA and CDR2 is YSLEER. This CDR3 comprises 13 residues. V gave up 0 bases and J gave up 9 bases, with 8 bases separating them. The CDR3 nucleotides are TGCGCCAGCAGCCAAGAAGCACTGAGGGAGCTGTTTTTT. It encodes CASSQEALRELFF.

This clone came up a few times. This chain connects TRBV30 to TRBJ2-1; 9 bases are a match to TRBD2. The length of the CDR3 is 16 residues. Germline V CDR1 and CDR2: GTSNPN, SVGIG (reference sequence). Trimming cost V 2 bases and J 9 bases; bases outside gene matches: 14. The CDR3 DNA reads as TGTGCCTGGAGTCCGGGAGCGGGGGGAGCTATCGGTGAGCAGTTCTTC. Translating it yields CAWSPGAGGAIGEQFF.

This clone has just a few counts. This sequence joins TRBV5-8 and TRBJ2-3; 8 positions match TRBD1. Germline V lookup: CDR1 SGHTS, CDR2 YDEGEE. V dropped 5 bases and J dropped 3; count of bases not matched to a gene: 2. The CDR3 length is 13 residues. CDR3 bases: TGTGCCAGCAGGAGACAGGGGACAGATACGCAGTATTTT. Translating gives CASRRQGTDTQYF.

This clone turned up a few times. The V call is TRBV5-1, the J call TRBJ2-3, with unresolved D. This CDR3 is 14 amino acids long. Trimming stripped 4 bases from V and 7 bases from J, with 16 bases between. Germline lookup yields CDR1 SGHRS and CDR2 YFSETQ. The CDR3 reads CASSPSGLPNTQYF. The DNA of the CDR3 is TGCGCCAGCAGCCCTTCGGGCCTCCCAAATACGCAGTATTTT.

The chain has TRBV10-3 and TRBJ2-1; tentative D call: TRBD1 (6 bases). Trimming took off 6 bases at V and 8 bases at J, with 8 bases between the two ends. CDR3 size: 11 residues. Germline CDR1 and CDR2: ENHRY and SYGVKD. The CDR3 is CAIRQGDEQFF. The DNA of the CDR3 is TGTGCCATCAGACAGGGCGATGAGCAGTTCTTC.

This clone was seen a few times. The rearrangement links TRBV7-9 to TRBJ2-3, with 7 positions matching TRBD1. The germline CDR1 and CDR2 sequences are SEHNR and FQNEAQ (reference sequence). This CDR3 region has 15 residues. The V gene end was trimmed by 5 bases and the J gene end by 3 bases; junction bases not matched to a gene: 8. CDR3 sequence: CASSRDRPATDTQYF. For the CDR3, the DNA is TGTGCCAGCAGCCGGGACAGACCTGCGACAGATACGCAGTATTTT.

Sample share makes this clone medium-sized (0.01 to 0.1%). This sequence joins TRBV7-2 and TRBJ2-6; D gene uncertain. Trimming removed 1 base at V and 0 bases at J, with 7 bases between. Germline V CDR1 and CDR2: SGHTA, FQGNSA. The CDR3 runs to 16 residues. The CDR3 region has the DNA TGTGCCAGCAGCTTAGTGGCTGGCTCTGGGGCCAACGTCCTGACTTTC. This sequence encodes CASSLVAGSGANVLTF.

In this sample, this clone turned up a few times. The rearrangement uses TRBV29-1 and TRBJ1-5; D might be TRBD1 (6 bases). Trimming removed 5 bases from V and 5 bases from J, with 16 bases in between. This CDR3 comprises 14 residues. The germline V gene has CDR1 SQVTM and CDR2 ANQGSEA. The chain's CDR3 is CSVREQGGDQPQHF. In nucleotides, the CDR3 is TGCAGCGTTCGGGAACAGGGTGGGGATCAGCCCCAGCATTTT.

This clone was counted many times. The chain has TRBV6-6 and TRBJ2-7; D is undetermined. Germline CDR1 reads MNHNY; CDR2 reads SVGAGI (reference sequence). V dropped 6 bases and J dropped 4 bases, with 7 bases sitting between them. The CDR3 has 11 amino acids. CDR3 amino acids: CASSLQYEQYF. CDR3 in DNA: TGTGCCAGCAGCCTTCAATACGAGCAGTACTTC.

This clone was seen a few times. This chain connects TRBV4-2 to TRBJ2-5; perhaps D is TRBD1 or TRBD2 (6 bases each). The CDR3 contains 15 residues. Trimming took off 8 bases at V and 4 bases at J, with 20 bases between the two ends. Germline CDR1 is LGHNA and CDR2 is YNFKEQ. The CDR3 region is CASERGDSLGETQYF. Written as DNA, the CDR3 is TGTGCCAGCGAGAGGGGGGACTCGCTGGGAGAGACCCAGTACTTC.

The V gene is TRBV6-5, the J gene TRBJ2-5; unclear D gene. The CDR3 covers 14 residues. Trimming pared 8 bases from V and 2 bases from J, leaving 15 bases between. Germline CDR1 MNHEY, CDR2 SVGAGI. CDR3 bases: TGTGCCAGCCCGGGTTGGATGGTTCAAGAGACCCAGTACTTC. Its translation is CASPGWMVQETQYF.

This clone was recorded many times. This sequence joins TRBV15 and TRBJ1-2; the D gene is possibly TRBD1 (6 bases). Germline V gene lookup returns CDR1 LNHNV and CDR2 YYDKDF (reference sequence). CDR3 length: 16 residues. With 0 bases removed from V and 4 bases from J, the gap between germline ends came to 15 bases. CDR3 in DNA: TGTGCCACCAGCAGAGATAGACAGGAGAGGGGCTATGGCTACACCTTC. Translating it yields CATSRDRQERGYGYTF.